This T cell receptor beta chain is drawn from a study of blood T cell repertoires in COVID-19. Across the study: Whether acute or convalescent, the COVID-19 samples came from the United States, Italy and Spain.

Generated by immunoSEQ multiplex PCR, the TCRdb table keeps only in-frame clones and is missing some. The table shows 250,000 to 300,000 clones, with over 75% occurring only once. Sequenced sample: peripheral blood. The TCR was taken from a woman aged 60 to 75 with acute or convalescent COVID-19.

The CDR3 protein is CASSPSLAGPQEQFF. The CDR3 DNA reads TGTGCCAGCTCACCATCGCTAGCGGGTCCTCAAGAGCAGTTCTTC. The chain employs TRBV18 and TRBJ2-1; TRBD2 matches 8 bases. Germline V gene data show CDR1 as KGHSH and CDR2 as LQKENI. CDR3 length: 15 residues. Trimming removed 2 bases from V and 10 bases from J; junction bases left unmatched: 10.